This record covers a single T cell receptor beta chain. This record comes from a study of blood T cell repertoires in COVID-19. V lost 1 base and J lost 7, with 8 bases in between. The CDR3 extends over 13 amino acids. Germline V gives CDR1 SGHAT, CDR2 FQNNGV. Original processing notes: Scientists estimated how many nucleated cells there were by amplifying reference gene primers. The protocol was immunoSEQ multiplex PCR, while the TCRdb copy is restricted to in-frame clones and leaves out a portion. From that table come the V and J calls and clone size; the DNA was used to work out D and trimming. Counted here are over 250,000 clones, 90% occurring once; the ten biggest clones make up 2.6%.

Sequenced input: PBMCs or T cells enriched from blood (not recorded which). The source of this sequence is a man aged 60 to 69 who had recovered from COVID-19. V gene TRBV11-2 combines with J gene TRBJ2-1; unclear D gene. CDR3 DNA: TGTGCCAGCAGCTTAGCAGGCTTGAATGAGCAGTTCTTC. This gives the protein CASSLAGLNEQFF.